This T cell receptor (beta chain) was recovered during a study of T cell repertoires in cytomegalovirus infection (dated by TCRdb to between 2018 and 2021). About the full investigation: Because public TCR beta signatures pointed to carriage of CMV infection together with the matching HLA type, the HLA type of each donor mattered for the analysis. Results the study describes overall, beyond this receptor: The ex vivo response was dominated by HLA-C-restricted CMV-specific TCR beta clonotypes, which also provided the single most frequent clonotype in two of eight donors. Cumulative frequency of public TCR beta family members discriminated carriers of CMV infection plus the relevant HLA type in this cohort and an independent 352-donor cohort.

TCRdb names Illumina HiSeq 1500 as the instrument used. The public sequencing data were trimmed at Q25 with fastp and processed into clonotypes with MiXCR by TCRdb, which kept only in-frame beta chains. Every CDR3 protein is listed once, alongside the most common genes and DNA of its rows. The sample table holds approximately 630,000 distinct CDR3 sequences, of which 20% to 25% were seen once. Of the sample, 7.5% to 9% falls within the top ten clones. V loses 6 bases at its end and J loses 2 bases; junction bases beyond the gene matches: 7. Taken from cysteine to phenylalanine, the CDR3 has 15 residues. The read is trimmed to its CDR3 DNA, 45 bases read in frame from base 1. Comments on this clonotype: No antigen is known for it. Per-base quality was not reported, and no clone a single base away is much larger than it.

The TCR comes from a human donor in good health (CMV status not recorded). Some clones in this sample may be carry-over from other donors' samples. The chain couples TRBV23-1 to TRBJ2-3; 8 middle bases align to TRBD2. Being an ORF, TRBV23-1 has a function that is uncertain. The sample comprised CD8+ T cells from PBMCs. At the DNA level, the sequence is TGCGCCAGCAGGGTTTGTAGCGGGGACACAGATACGCAGTATTTT. Its amino acids are CASRVCSGDTDTQYF.